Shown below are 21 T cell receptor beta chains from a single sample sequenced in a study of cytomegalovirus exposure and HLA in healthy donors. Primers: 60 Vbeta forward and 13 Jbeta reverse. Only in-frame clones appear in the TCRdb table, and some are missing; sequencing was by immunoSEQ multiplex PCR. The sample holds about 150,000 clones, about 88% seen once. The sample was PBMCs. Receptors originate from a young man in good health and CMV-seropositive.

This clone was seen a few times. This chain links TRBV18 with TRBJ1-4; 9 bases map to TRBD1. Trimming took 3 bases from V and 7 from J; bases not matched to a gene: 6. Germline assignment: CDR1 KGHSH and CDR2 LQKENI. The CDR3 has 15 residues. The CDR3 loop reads CASSPPGQGGEKLFF. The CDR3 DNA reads TGTGCCAGCTCACCTCCGGGACAGGGCGGTGAAAAACTGTTTTTT.

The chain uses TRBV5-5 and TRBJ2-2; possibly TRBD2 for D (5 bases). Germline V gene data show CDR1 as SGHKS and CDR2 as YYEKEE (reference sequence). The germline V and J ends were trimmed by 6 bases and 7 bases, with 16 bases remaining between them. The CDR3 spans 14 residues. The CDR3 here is CASTVIGELGELFF. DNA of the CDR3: TGTGCCAGCACCGTCATCGGGGAGCTCGGGGAGCTGTTTTTT.

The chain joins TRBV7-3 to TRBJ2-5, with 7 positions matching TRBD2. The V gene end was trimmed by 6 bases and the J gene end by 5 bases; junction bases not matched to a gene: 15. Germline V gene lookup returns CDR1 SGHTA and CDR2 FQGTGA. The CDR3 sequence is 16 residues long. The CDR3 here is CASSSFPRESSETQYF. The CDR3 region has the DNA TGTGCCAGCAGTTCGTTCCCGCGGGAGAGCTCGGAGACCCAGTACTTC.

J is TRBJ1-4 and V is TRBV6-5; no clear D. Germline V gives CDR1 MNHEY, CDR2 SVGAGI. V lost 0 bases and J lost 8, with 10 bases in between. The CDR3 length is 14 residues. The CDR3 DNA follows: TGTGCCAGCAGTTACTCGTACAGTGCGGAAAAACTGTTTTTT. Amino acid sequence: CASSYSYSAEKLFF.

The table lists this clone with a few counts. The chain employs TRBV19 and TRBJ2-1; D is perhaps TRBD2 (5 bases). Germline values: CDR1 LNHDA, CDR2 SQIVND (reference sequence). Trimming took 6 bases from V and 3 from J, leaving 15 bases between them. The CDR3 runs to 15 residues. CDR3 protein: CASRTPPRDYNEQFF. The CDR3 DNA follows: TGTGCCAGTAGGACCCCCCCCCGGGACTACAATGAGCAGTTCTTC.

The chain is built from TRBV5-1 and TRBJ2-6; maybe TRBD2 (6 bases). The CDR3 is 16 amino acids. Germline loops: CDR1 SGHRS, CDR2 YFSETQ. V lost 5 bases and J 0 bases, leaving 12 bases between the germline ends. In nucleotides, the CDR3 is TGCGCCAGCAGTTCGGTGGGGGGCTCTGGGGCCAACGTCCTGACTTTC. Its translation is CASSSVGGSGANVLTF.

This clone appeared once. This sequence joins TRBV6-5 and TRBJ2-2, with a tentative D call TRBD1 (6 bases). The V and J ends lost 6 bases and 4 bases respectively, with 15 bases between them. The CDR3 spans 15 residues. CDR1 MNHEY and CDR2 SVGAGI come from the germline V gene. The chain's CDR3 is CASSSEGVGTGELFF. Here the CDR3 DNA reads TGTGCCAGCAGCTCCGAGGGGGTTGGCACCGGGGAGCTGTTTTTT.

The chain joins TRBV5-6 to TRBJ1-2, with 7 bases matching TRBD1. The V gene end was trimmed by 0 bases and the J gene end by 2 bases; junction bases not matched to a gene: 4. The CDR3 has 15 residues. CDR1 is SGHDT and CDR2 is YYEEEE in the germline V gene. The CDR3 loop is CASSLGQGDNYGYTF. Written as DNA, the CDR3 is TGTGCCAGCAGCTTGGGACAGGGCGACAACTATGGCTACACCTTC. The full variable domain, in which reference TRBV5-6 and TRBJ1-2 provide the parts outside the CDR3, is DAGVTQSPTHLIKTRGQQVTLRCSPKSGHDTVSWYQQALGQGPQFIFQYYEEEERQRGNFPDRFSGHQFPNYSSELNVNALLLGDSALYLCASSLGQGDNYGYTFGSGTRLTVV.

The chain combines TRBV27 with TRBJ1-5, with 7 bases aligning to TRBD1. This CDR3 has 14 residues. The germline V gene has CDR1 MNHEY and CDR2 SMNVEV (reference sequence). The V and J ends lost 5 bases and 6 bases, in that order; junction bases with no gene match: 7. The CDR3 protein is CASSPATGLQPQHF. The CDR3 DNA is TGTGCCAGCAGTCCAGCGACAGGGCTTCAGCCCCAGCATTTT.

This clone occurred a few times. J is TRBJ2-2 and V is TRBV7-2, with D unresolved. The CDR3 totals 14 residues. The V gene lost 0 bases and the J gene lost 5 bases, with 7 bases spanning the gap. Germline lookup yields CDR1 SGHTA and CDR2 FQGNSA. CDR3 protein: CASSLASLTGELFF. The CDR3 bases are TGTGCCAGCAGCTTAGCGTCTTTGACCGGGGAGCTGTTTTTT.

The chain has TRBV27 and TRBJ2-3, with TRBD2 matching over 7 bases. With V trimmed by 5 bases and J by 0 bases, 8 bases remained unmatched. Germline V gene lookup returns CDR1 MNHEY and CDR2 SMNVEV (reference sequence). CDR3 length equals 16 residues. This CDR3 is CASSALLAASTDTQYF. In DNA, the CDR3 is TGTGCCAGCAGTGCGCTGCTAGCGGCTAGCACAGATACGCAGTATTTT.

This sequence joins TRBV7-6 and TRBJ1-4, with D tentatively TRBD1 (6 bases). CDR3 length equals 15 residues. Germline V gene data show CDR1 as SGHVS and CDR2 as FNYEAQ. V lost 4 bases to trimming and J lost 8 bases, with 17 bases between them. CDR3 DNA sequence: TGTGCCAGCAGCTCCTTCACGGGGGGCGAGGAAAAACTGTTTTTT. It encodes CASSSFTGGEEKLFF.

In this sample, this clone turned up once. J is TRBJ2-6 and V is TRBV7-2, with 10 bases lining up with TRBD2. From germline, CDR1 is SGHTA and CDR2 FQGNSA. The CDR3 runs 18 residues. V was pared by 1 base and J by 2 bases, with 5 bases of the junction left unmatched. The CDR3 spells CASSLVSGRPTGANVLTF. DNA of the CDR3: TGTGCCAGCAGCTTAGTTAGCGGGAGGCCTACTGGGGCCAACGTCCTGACTTTC. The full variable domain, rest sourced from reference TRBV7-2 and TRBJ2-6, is GAGVSQSPSNKVTEKGKDVELRCDPISGHTALYWYRQSLGQGLEFLIYFQGNSAPDKSGLPSDRFSAERTGGSVSTLTIQRTQQEDSAVYLCASSLVSGRPTGANVLTFGAGSRLTVL.

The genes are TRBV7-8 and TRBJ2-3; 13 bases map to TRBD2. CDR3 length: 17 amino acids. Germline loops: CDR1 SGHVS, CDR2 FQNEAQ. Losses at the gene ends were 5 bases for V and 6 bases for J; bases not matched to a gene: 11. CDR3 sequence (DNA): TGTGCCAGCAGCGCGTCCGGGACTAGCGGGATCGGGGATACGCAGTATTTT. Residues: CASSASGTSGIGDTQYF.

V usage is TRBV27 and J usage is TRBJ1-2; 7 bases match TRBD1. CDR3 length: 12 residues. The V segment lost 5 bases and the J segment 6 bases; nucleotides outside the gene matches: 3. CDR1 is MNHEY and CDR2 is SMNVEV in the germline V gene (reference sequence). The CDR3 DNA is TGTGCCAGCAGTACAGGGGCCCATGGCTACACCTTC. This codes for CASSTGAHGYTF.

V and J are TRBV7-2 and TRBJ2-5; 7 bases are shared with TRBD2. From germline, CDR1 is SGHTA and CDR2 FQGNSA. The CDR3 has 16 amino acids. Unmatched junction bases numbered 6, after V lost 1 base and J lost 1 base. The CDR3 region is CASSLGGTNGQETQYF. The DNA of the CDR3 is TGTGCCAGCAGCTTAGGGGGGACTAACGGCCAAGAGACCCAGTACTTC.

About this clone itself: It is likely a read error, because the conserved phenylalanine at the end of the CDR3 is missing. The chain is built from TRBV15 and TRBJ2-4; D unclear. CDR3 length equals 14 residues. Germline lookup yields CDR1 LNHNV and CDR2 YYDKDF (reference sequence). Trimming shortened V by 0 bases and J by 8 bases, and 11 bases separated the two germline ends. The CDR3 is CATSRDRVKDIQYL. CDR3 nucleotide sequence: TGTGCCACCAGCAGAGATCGTGTGAAAGACATTCAGTACCTC.

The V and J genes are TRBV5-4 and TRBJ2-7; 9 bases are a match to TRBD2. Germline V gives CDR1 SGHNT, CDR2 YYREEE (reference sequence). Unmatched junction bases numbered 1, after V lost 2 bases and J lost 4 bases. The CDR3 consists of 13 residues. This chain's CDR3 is CASSFAGGYEQYF. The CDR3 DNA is TGTGCCAGCAGCTTTGCGGGAGGGTACGAGCAGTACTTC.

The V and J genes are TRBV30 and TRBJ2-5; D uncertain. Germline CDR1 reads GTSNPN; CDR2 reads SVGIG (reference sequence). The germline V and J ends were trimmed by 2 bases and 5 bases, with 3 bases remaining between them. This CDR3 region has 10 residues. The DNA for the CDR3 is TGTGCCTGGAGTCTCGAGACCCAGTACTTC. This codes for CAWSLETQYF.

In DNA form, the CDR3 reads TGCGCCAGCAGCTTGGGCGGGGGTGAAGACTATGGCTACACCTTC. This sequence encodes CASSLGGGEDYGYTF. The chain recombines TRBV5-1 with TRBJ1-2, with D possibly matching TRBD1 (5 bases). V dropped 0 bases and J dropped 3 bases, with 12 bases sitting between them. The length of the CDR3 is 15 residues. From germline, CDR1 is SGHRS and CDR2 YFSETQ.

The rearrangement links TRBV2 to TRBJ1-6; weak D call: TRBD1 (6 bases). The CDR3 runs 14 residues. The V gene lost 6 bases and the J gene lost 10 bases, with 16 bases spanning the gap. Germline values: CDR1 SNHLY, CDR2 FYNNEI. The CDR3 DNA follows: TGTGCCAGCAGCCTAGAACAGGGCAGGTCACCCCTCCACTTT. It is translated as CASSLEQGRSPLHF.